The clone carrying this T cell receptor beta chain is a singleton in its sample. V gave up 1 base and J gave up 5 bases, with 13 bases separating them. The germline gives CDR1 LGHNA, CDR2 YNFKEQ. The CDR3 is made up of 15 amino acids. The source of the sample is a study of technical replicates of blood from a handful of donors. Assay used: immunoSEQ multiplex PCR; TCRdb lists only in-frame clones, some missing. The sample shows around 69,000 clones, roughly 86% of them seen only once. This TCR was recovered from a human donor in good health. Some clones in this sample may be carry-over from other donors' samples. Sequencing was done on a sample of PBMCs. The J gene is TRBJ2-3, the V gene TRBV4-2; D remains ambiguous. The CDR3 is CASSQGYFLQDTQYF. DNA for the CDR3: TGTGCCAGCAGCCAAGGTTACTTCCTCCAAGATACGCAGTATTTT.